Listed below are T cell receptor beta chains from one sample, sequenced in a study of T cell responses to AZD1222 COVID-19 vaccine. Data came from immunoSEQ multiplex PCR; TCRdb stores just in-frame clones and leaves some out. The sample has roughly 120,000 clones; approximately 85% are singletons. The material was peripheral blood, obtained on day 0 of AZD1222 vaccination. The receptors were sampled from an adult in good health. Both conserved end residues are part of each CDR3. Each record gives: J gene, CDR3 length, D gene, clone size, V gene, CDR3 DNA, CDR3 protein. D genes are given only for firm matches. Clone size is shown for a subset of rows, as once, few, many or a class of expanded clone.

TRBJ1-6 | 13 | . | . | TRBV12-3/TRBV12-4 | TGTGCCAGCACAGGGTTTGGGGAGTCACCCCTCCACTTT | CASTGFGESPLHF
TRBJ2-7 | 16 | TRBD2 | . | TRBV19 | TGTGCCAGTAGTATTTCTTCGACTAGCGGGGGATACGAGCAGTACTTC | CASSISSTSGGYEQYF
TRBJ1-1 | 12 | . | . | TRBV9 | TGTGCCAGCAGCGTAGGGGCCACTGAAGCTTTCTTT | CASSVGATEAFF
TRBJ1-4 | 16 | . | . | TRBV19 | TGTGCCAGTAGTATCCCGGGGGCGCTGACTAATGAAAAACTGTTTTTT | CASSIPGALTNEKLFF
TRBJ1-2 | 16 | TRBD1 | . | TRBV10-3 | TGTGCCATCAGGACCACCCCCCGGGACAGAGTATATGGCTACACCTTC | CAIRTTPRDRVYGYTF
TRBJ1-3 | 12 | . | . | TRBV7-6 | TGTGCCAGCAGCTTAGAGGGAAACACCATATATTTT | CASSLEGNTIYF
TRBJ2-4 | 16 | TRBD1 | . | TRBV3-1/TRBV3-2 | TGTGCCAGCAGCCAAGGAAACAGGGGAGCCAAAAACATTCAGTACTTC | CASSQGNRGAKNIQYF
TRBJ2-6 | 14 | . | . | TRBV24-1 | TGTGCCACCGAGGAGGACTCTGGGGCCAACGTCCTGACTTTC | CATEEDSGANVLTF
TRBJ2-3 | 13 | . | . | TRBV19 | TGTGCCAGTAGTATCCCAAGCACAGATACGCAGTATTTT | CASSIPSTDTQYF
TRBJ1-3 | 15 | . | many | TRBV7-2 | TGTGCCAGCAGCTTAGGAAGGGTTGATGGAAACACCATATATTTT | CASSLGRVDGNTIYF
TRBJ1-3 | 15 | . | . | TRBV7-2 | TGTGCCAGCAGCCGCGGGGGGGGCACTGGAAACACCATATATTTT | CASSRGGGTGNTIYF
TRBJ2-1 | 16 | TRBD2 | once | TRBV11-2 | TGTGCCAGCAGCTCCTCTTGGAGCGGGGGGTTGAGTGAGCAGTTCTTC | CASSSSWSGGLSEQFF
TRBJ1-2 | 14 | . | . | TRBV7-9 | TGTGCCAGCAGCCCCCAGACAGCCTACTATGGCTACACCTTC | CASSPQTAYYGYTF
TRBJ1-5 | 13 | TRBD1 | . | TRBV24-1 | TGTGCCACCGGGACAGGGGGATTGCAGCCCCAGCATTTT | CATGTGGLQPQHF
TRBJ2-1 | 15 | TRBD2 | . | TRBV6-5 | TGTGCCGGACTAGTTGGGGGGGACTCCTACAATGAGCAGTTCTTC | CAGLVGGDSYNEQFF
TRBJ1-6 | 16 | TRBD1 | . | TRBV18 | TGTGCCAGCTCACCACCAACGGGACAGGGTCGTTCACCCCTCCACTTT | CASSPPTGQGRSPLHF
TRBJ2-7 | 14 | . | . | TRBV24-1 | TGTGCCACCAGTGATGGCAAAATAAGCTACGAGCAGTACTTC | CATSDGKISYEQYF
TRBJ1-5 | 14 | . | . | TRBV6-5 | TGTGCCAGCAATCCAACAGGGTCCAATCAGCCCCAGCATTTT | CASNPTGSNQPQHF
TRBJ1-2 | 13 | . | . | TRBV7-9 | TGTGCCAGCAGCTTAGCCGAACCCTATGGCTACACCTTC | CASSLAEPYGYTF
TRBJ1-5 | 12 | TRBD1 | . | TRBV30 | TGTGCCTTGGGACAGGGGAATCAGCCCCAGCATTTT | CALGQGNQPQHF
TRBJ1-1 | 14 | . | . | TRBV5-8 | TGTGCCAGCAGACGATTAGGGATTAGGACTGAAGCTTTCTTT | CASRRLGIRTEAFF
TRBJ1-5 | 15 | . | . | TRBV5-8 | TGTGCCAGCAGCTTGATCTGGGCCTCAAGTCAGCCCCAGCATTTT | CASSLIWASSQPQHF
TRBJ2-3 | 14 | . | . | TRBV5-6 | TGTGCCAGCAGCCCCCGACCGAACACAGATACGCAGTATTTT | CASSPRPNTDTQYF
TRBJ2-7 | 13 | TRBD2 | once | TRBV28 | TGTGCCAGCAGTTTAGGGACTACCTACGAGCAGTACTTC | CASSLGTTYEQYF
TRBJ1-4 | 17 | . | . | TRBV19 | TGTGCCAGTAGTCCTGACCTCCGGACACGCTATAATGAAAAACTGTTTTTT | CASSPDLRTRYNEKLFF
TRBJ1-4 | 14 | TRBD1 | . | TRBV19 | TGTGCCAGTAGTGACAGGGGGTGGAATGAAAAACTGTTTTTT | CASSDRGWNEKLFF
TRBJ2-7 | 15 | TRBD1 | . | TRBV5-4 | TGTGCCAGCAGCTTGGAGGGGACAGGTGACTACGAGCAGTACTTC | CASSLEGTGDYEQYF
TRBJ2-3 | 14 | . | . | TRBV3-1/TRBV3-2 | TGTGCCAGCAGCCTCGGACTGTACACAGATACGCAGTATTTT | CASSLGLYTDTQYF
TRBJ1-2 | 13 | . | . | TRBV29-1 | TGCAGCGTTGAAGAAGGGTTTCGGTATGGCTACACCTTC | CSVEEGFRYGYTF
TRBJ2-1 | 13 | . | . | TRBV6-4 | TGTGCCAGCAGTAACAGCTCCTACAATGAGCAGTTCTTC | CASSNSSYNEQFF
TRBJ2-7 | 15 | TRBD1 | few | TRBV19 | TGTGCCAGTAGTTCCATTCGACAGGGAATCCACGAGCAGTACTTC | CASSSIRQGIHEQYF
TRBJ1-4 | 14 | . | . | TRBV3-1/TRBV3-2 | TGTGCCAGCAGCCAACGCAGTGATAATGAAAAACTGTTTTTT | CASSQRSDNEKLFF
TRBJ2-3 | 15 | . | . | TRBV5-1 | TGCGCCAGCAGCAACTACAGGGCCAGCACAGATACGCAGTATTTT | CASSNYRASTDTQYF
TRBJ2-1 | 13 | . | . | TRBV15 | TGTGCCACCAGCAGCTACCCCTACAATGAGCAGTTCTTC | CATSSYPYNEQFF
TRBJ1-2 | 14 | TRBD1 | . | TRBV5-1 | TGCGCCAGCAGCTTGTCGGGACAGGGAAATGGCTACACCTTC | CASSLSGQGNGYTF
TRBJ1-1 | 15 | TRBD1 | . | TRBV6-5 | TGTGCCAGCAGTTTGAGGGACAGCTGGTGGACTGAAGCTTTCTTT | CASSLRDSWWTEAFF
TRBJ2-3 | 15 | . | . | TRBV11-1 | TGTGCCAGCAGCTTAGGGTCAGTTAGCACAGATACGCAGTATTTT | CASSLGSVSTDTQYF
TRBJ2-2 | 12 | . | . | TRBV29-1 | TGCAGCGGGACGGAGAACACCGGGGAGCTGTTTTTT | CSGTENTGELFF
TRBJ2-1 | 16 | TRBD1 | . | TRBV4-2 | TGTGCCAGCAGCCATAATTCGGGACAGGGGGCTCGGGAGCAGTTCTTC | CASSHNSGQGAREQFF
TRBJ2-1 | 15 | TRBD1 | . | TRBV7-3 | TGTGCCAGCAGCTTAACGGGGACAGGGGACAATGAGCAGTTCTTC | CASSLTGTGDNEQFF
TRBJ2-2 | 14 | TRBD1 | . | TRBV5-5 | TGTGCCAGCAGCCTCAGGGGGCTGGGCGGGGAGCTGTTTTTT | CASSLRGLGGELFF
TRBJ2-7 | 14 | TRBD2 | . | TRBV6-5 | TGTGCCAGCACCGGGGGGATACCCTCCTACGAGCAGTACTTC | CASTGGIPSYEQYF
TRBJ1-2 | 14 | . | . | TRBV27 | TGTGCCAGCAGTTTATCGGGGCAGACCTATGGCTACACCTTC | CASSLSGQTYGYTF
TRBJ1-4 | 16 | . | . | TRBV5-5 | TGTGCCAGCAGTCGGGGGTACAGGGTTGTAGGGGAAAAACTGTTTTTT | CASSRGYRVVGEKLFF
TRBJ1-2 | 14 | TRBD1 | . | TRBV19 | TGTGCCAGTAGGACTAGACAGGGGCACTATGGCTACACCTTC | CASRTRQGHYGYTF
TRBJ1-2 | 11 | . | . | TRBV19 | TGTGCCAGTAGTAGACAGGATGGCTACACCTTC | CASSRQDGYTF
TRBJ2-2 | 16 | . | . | TRBV7-8 | TGTGCCAGCAGCTTAGTGGCCTCCGGGAGCACCGGGGAGCTGTTTTTT | CASSLVASGSTGELFF
TRBJ2-3 | 17 | TRBD2 | . | TRBV28 | TGTGCCAGCAGTGGGACTAGCGGGGGGGTCGGCACAGATACGCAGTATTTT | CASSGTSGGVGTDTQYF
TRBJ1-1 | 15 | TRBD1 | . | TRBV5-4 | TGTGCCAGCAGCGCCCGGGACAGGGGGAACACTGAAGCTTTCTTT | CASSARDRGNTEAFF
TRBJ1-2 | 11 | TRBD1 | . | TRBV10-3 | TGTGCCACAGCCCGACAGGGTGGCTACACCTTC | CATARQGGYTF
TRBJ1-6 | 14 | TRBD1 | . | TRBV10-3 | TGTGCCATCCAGGGGGCAGACTATAATTCACCCCTCCACTTT | CAIQGADYNSPLHF
TRBJ2-2 | 15 | . | . | TRBV2 | TGTGCCAGCAGTGAACAGGGACGGACAACCGGGGAGCTGTTTTTT | CASSEQGRTTGELFF
TRBJ2-1 | 12 | . | . | TRBV3-1/TRBV3-2 | TGTGCCAGCAGCCGATATAACAATGAGCAGTTCTTC | CASSRYNNEQFF